The entry below describes one TCR beta chain. These data belong to a study of T cell responses to AZD1222 COVID-19 vaccine. The CDR3 is made up of 13 amino acids. Per germline, CDR1 SGHTA and CDR2 FQGNSA. The V and J ends lost 3 bases and 6 bases, in that order; junction bases with no gene match: 2. TCRdb's table, derived via immunoSEQ multiplex PCR, lists solely in-frame clones and lacks some. The sample holds around 150,000 clones, about nine tenths seen once. This specimen was peripheral blood, taken 28 days after the second AZD1222 dose. This TCR came from an adult who received the AZD1222 COVID-19 vaccine. The chain joins TRBV7-2 to TRBJ2-1; the match to TRBD2 covers 7 bases. CDR3 DNA sequence: TGTGCCAGCAGCTTTGCGGGAGTCAATGAGCAGTTCTTC. This encodes CASSFAGVNEQFF.